This is a list of T cell receptor beta chains from one sample in a study of Ad26.COV2.S vaccination and SARS-CoV-2 variants. Assay used: immunoSEQ multiplex PCR; TCRdb lists only in-frame clones, some missing. Here the sample spans around 270,000 clones, roughly 85% being singletons. This sample comprised peripheral blood, obtained in a trial of Ad26.COV2.S vaccine versus placebo. The receptor set was obtained from a person aged 18-60 years who received the Ad26.COV2.S COVID-19 vaccine or a placebo. The CDR3 runs from the conserved cysteine through the conserved F or W. The D gene is left open where the match is weak. Rows may omit the clone size; those that give it use once, few, many or a size class.

clone size	V gene	D gene	J gene	CDR3 protein	CDR3 DNA
NA	TRBV7-6	NA	TRBJ1-1	CASSLARENTEAFF	TGTGCCAGCAGCTTGGCGAGGGAGAACACTGAAGCTTTCTTT
NA	TRBV6-5	NA	TRBJ1-4	CASAGSTEKLFF	TGTGCCAGCGCAGGGTCAACGGAAAAACTGTTTTTT
NA	TRBV4-1	NA	TRBJ2-3	CASSQDLLSTDTQYF	TGCGCCAGCAGCCAAGACCTTTTGAGCACAGATACGCAGTATTTT
once	TRBV30	TRBD2	TRBJ2-3	CAWRLAGVGADTQYF	TGTGCCTGGAGACTAGCGGGAGTGGGGGCAGATACGCAGTATTTT
NA	TRBV11-2	NA	TRBJ1-2	CASSLVGANYGYTF	TGTGCCAGCAGCTTGGTCGGGGCAAACTATGGCTACACCTTC
NA	TRBV27	TRBD2	TRBJ2-7	CASSKKPAGTSGGAEFYEQYF	TGTGCCAGCAGTAAGAAACCCGCCGGGACTAGCGGGGGGGCCGAATTTTACGAGCAGTACTTC
NA	TRBV7-9	NA	TRBJ2-7	CASSSDTSYEQYF	TGTGCCAGCAGCTCGGACACGTCCTACGAGCAGTACTTC
NA	TRBV9	TRBD1	TRBJ2-7	CASSVVAGGMQYF	TGTGCCAGCAGCGTAGTGGCAGGGGGAATGCAGTACTTC
NA	TRBV7-3	NA	TRBJ2-5	CASSPNGETQYF	TGTGCCAGCAGCCCAAACGGGGAGACCCAGTACTTC
few	TRBV5-1	NA	TRBJ2-7	CASSPAGFSYEQYF	TGCGCCAGCAGCCCCGCAGGATTTTCCTACGAGCAGTACTTC
NA	TRBV19	TRBD1	TRBJ2-1	CASSRSGTGGNEQFF	TGTGCCAGTAGTAGGTCCGGGACAGGGGGCAATGAGCAGTTCTTC
few	TRBV6-5	NA	TRBJ1-1	CAGQVNKNTEAFF	TGTGCCGGTCAGGTAAATAAGAACACTGAAGCTTTCTTT
NA	TRBV7-2	TRBD2	TRBJ2-3	CASSLGPGRNADTQYF	TGTGCCAGCAGCTTAGGACCCGGGAGGAACGCAGATACGCAGTATTTT
NA	TRBV7-9	TRBD2	TRBJ2-3	CASSLILAGTTDTQYF	TGTGCCAGCAGCTTAATACTAGCGGGTACCACAGATACGCAGTATTTT
NA	TRBV11-2	NA	TRBJ2-1	CASSWTEEGQFF	TGTGCCAGCAGCTGGACAGAGGAGGGACAGTTCTTC
NA	TRBV7-3	TRBD2	TRBJ2-1	CASSPSGLAAYNEQFF	TGTGCCAGCAGTCCAAGCGGACTAGCGGCCTACAATGAGCAGTTCTTC
NA	TRBV18	NA	TRBJ1-5	CASSPRIGSNQPQHF	TGTGCCAGCTCACCACGGATCGGCAGCAATCAGCCCCAGCATTTT
NA	TRBV4-3	TRBD1	TRBJ2-4	CASSPGTGYGNIQYF	TGCGCCAGCAGCCCAGGGACAGGGTATGGAAACATTCAGTACTTC
NA	TRBV5-8	TRBD2	TRBJ2-3	CASSPGTSGRAPDTQYF	TGTGCCAGCAGCCCAGGGACTAGCGGGAGGGCCCCAGATACGCAGTATTTT
NA	TRBV25-1	NA	TRBJ2-5	CASSAGLLGETQYF	TGTGCCAGCAGTGCCGGACTGCTCGGGGAGACCCAGTACTTC
NA	TRBV24-1	NA	TRBJ1-2	CATSDLAEIGYTF	TGTGCCACCAGTGATTTGGCGGAGATTGGCTACACCTTC
NA	TRBV2	NA	TRBJ1-2	CASKDNYGYTF	TGTGCCAGCAAGGATAACTATGGCTACACCTTC
NA	TRBV5-1	NA	TRBJ2-3	CASSERYSGTDTQYF	TGCGCCAGCAGCGAAAGGTATTCTGGCACAGATACGCAGTATTTT
NA	TRBV19	TRBD1	TRBJ2-5	CASTPRGRGETQYF	TGTGCCAGTACCCCTAGGGGCAGGGGGGAGACCCAGTACTTC
NA	TRBV19	TRBD2	TRBJ2-4	CATAGETKNIQYF	TGTGCCACCGCGGGAGAAACCAAAAACATTCAGTACTTC
few	TRBV19	NA	TRBJ1-5	CASSILAGAYQPQHF	TGTGCCAGTAGTATTCTTGCAGGGGCGTATCAGCCCCAGCATTTT
NA	TRBV7-2	NA	TRBJ1-1	CASSLVTTEAFF	TGTGCCAGCAGCTTAGTGACAACTGAAGCTTTCTTT
once	TRBV9	NA	TRBJ2-5	CASTLVGAQETQYF	TGTGCCAGCACCTTAGTAGGGGCCCAAGAGACCCAGTACTTC
NA	TRBV2	NA	TRBJ1-1	CASSDPAGRTEAFF	TGTGCCAGCAGTGATCCGGCAGGGCGCACTGAAGCTTTCTTT
NA	TRBV6-5	NA	TRBJ2-7	CASSYSGTGSYEQYF	TGTGCCAGCAGTTACTCCGGGACGGGGTCCTACGAGCAGTACTTC
NA	TRBV5-4	NA	TRBJ1-4	CASSLKDNSEKLFF	TGTGCCAGCAGCTTGAAGGACAATAGCGAAAAACTGTTTTTT
NA	TRBV7-3	TRBD2	TRBJ2-1	CASSYPGTSGRGEQFF	TGTGCCAGCAGTTACCCCGGGACTAGCGGGAGAGGTGAGCAGTTCTTC
NA	TRBV5-1	TRBD2	TRBJ2-7	CASSLGTSGVLEQYF	TGCGCCAGCAGCTTGGGAACTAGCGGGGTCCTCGAGCAGTACTTC
NA	TRBV5-1	NA	TRBJ1-6	CASSLGVRGDSPLHF	TGCGCCAGCAGCTTGGGGGTTAGGGGCGATTCACCCCTCCACTTT
NA	TRBV7-9	NA	TRBJ2-7	CASSSRLGGYEQYF	TGTGCCAGCTCTAGCCGACTAGGCGGCTACGAGCAGTACTTC
NA	TRBV19	NA	TRBJ1-1	CASNLGGTEAFF	TGTGCCAGTAACCTGGGGGGTACTGAAGCTTTCTTT
NA	TRBV5-4	NA	TRBJ1-5	CASSSDRNQPQHF	TGTGCCAGCAGTAGTGACAGGAATCAGCCCCAGCATTTT
NA	TRBV19	TRBD1	TRBJ2-7	CASSPYRGSGFGEQYF	TGTGCCAGTAGTCCCTACAGGGGAAGCGGCTTTGGCGAGCAGTACTTC
NA	TRBV9	NA	TRBJ1-1	CASSVVPDMNTEAFF	TGTGCCAGCAGCGTAGTCCCGGACATGAACACTGAAGCTTTCTTT
NA	TRBV18	NA	TRBJ1-1	CASSPDLNTEAFF	TGTGCCAGCTCACCGGACTTGAACACTGAAGCTTTCTTT
NA	TRBV4-1	NA	TRBJ1-5	CASSHGNRGRCSQPQHF	TGCGCCAGCAGCCATGGGAACCGGGGGAGGTGTAGTCAGCCCCAGCATTTT
NA	TRBV10-3	TRBD1	TRBJ1-6	CAISQQGSLHNSPLHF	TGTGCCATCAGTCAACAGGGGTCCCTCCATAATTCACCCCTCCACTTT
NA	TRBV30	NA	TRBJ1-2	CAWSALPGSRSYTF	TGTGCCTGGAGTGCCCTACCAGGGTCGCGGAGCTACACCTTC